The entry below describes one T cell receptor (beta chain). The assay was immunoSEQ multiplex PCR, and TCRdb's table has in-frame clones only and misses some. Here the sample spans a few hundred thousand clones, around four fifths being singletons. The sample originates from a study of blood T cell repertoires in COVID-19. On the study more broadly: The analysed material was cDNA or gDNA that came from T cells, B-cell-depleted T cells, or PBMCs.

The CDR3 sequence is 16 residues long. Sequences were obtained from peripheral blood. The clonotype originates from a woman aged 45-65 years with active or convalescent COVID-19. V and J are TRBV1 and TRBJ2-1; TRBD2 is the table's D call, not checked against the DNA. TRBV1 is classified as a pseudogene. The CDR3 DNA sequence: TGCACCAGCAGCCAAACTAGCGGAGTTCACTACAATGAGCAGTTCTTC. This translates into CTSSQTSGVHYNEQFF.